This record concerns one T cell receptor beta chain sequence. The target antigen is unknown. The data were obtained in a study of T cell clones after liver transplantation. Across the whole study: TCRbeta sequencing after a pre-transplant mixed lymphocyte reaction identified graft-donor-reactive clones, later tracked in post-transplant blood.

The CDR3 contains 14 residues. Germline V gives CDR1 SGHAT, CDR2 FQNNGV. Trimming cost V 4 bases and J 2 bases, with 9 bases left between them. The protocol was immunoSEQ multiplex PCR, while the TCRdb copy is restricted to in-frame clones and leaves out a portion. The table records some 120,000 clones, roughly nine tenths of them present only once. Findings and limits, study-wide: These preliminary findings come from unstandardized post-transplant sampling times.

The J gene is TRBJ2-1, the V gene TRBV11-2; D is unclear. Sequencing was performed on CD4+ T cells from blood, taken 12 months after liver transplant. The receptor was isolated from a human patient who received a liver transplant. Certain T cells may be donor cells from the graft. The CDR3 sequence: CASSSVRTYNEQFF. For the CDR3, the DNA is TGTGCCAGCAGCTCTGTGAGAACCTACAATGAGCAGTTCTTC.